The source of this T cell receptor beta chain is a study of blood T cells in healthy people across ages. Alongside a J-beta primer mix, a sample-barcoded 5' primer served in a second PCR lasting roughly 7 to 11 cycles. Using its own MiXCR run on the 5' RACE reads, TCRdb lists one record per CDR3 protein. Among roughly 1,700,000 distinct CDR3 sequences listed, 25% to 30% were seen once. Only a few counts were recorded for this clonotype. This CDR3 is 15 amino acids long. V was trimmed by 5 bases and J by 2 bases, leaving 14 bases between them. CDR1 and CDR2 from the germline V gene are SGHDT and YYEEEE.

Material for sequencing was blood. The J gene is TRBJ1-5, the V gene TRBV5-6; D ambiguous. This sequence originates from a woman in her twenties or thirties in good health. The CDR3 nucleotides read TGTGCCAGCAGTCCCGGACGTCTTGGCAATCAGCCCCAGCATTTT. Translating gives CASSPGRLGNQPQHF.